This T cell receptor (beta chain) was profiled in a study of T cell repertoires in cytomegalovirus infection. Whole-study context: Signatures in public TCR beta sequences pointed to both CMV infection and matching HLA type.

Notes on this clonotype: Its specificity is not known.

Trimming removed 0 bases at V and 1 base at J, with 11 bases between. This CDR3 is built from 15 residues. The V gene's germline CDR1 is SGHNT and CDR2 YYREEE (reference sequence). MiXCR, run by TCRdb on the reads, gives a single entry per CDR3 protein. The table shows fewer than 30,000 distinct CDR3 sequences, with approximately 22% occurring only once. The chain recombines TRBV5-4 with TRBJ2-7, with TRBD2 as a possible D gene (6 bases). The TCR comes from a human donor in good health (CMV status not recorded). Some clones in this sample may be carry-over from other donors' samples. The sample consisted of CD8+ T cells from cultured PBMCs, taken from culture after CMV antigen stimulation. DNA of the CDR3: TGTGCCAGCAGCTTGGCGGTCGGGGGTTCCTACGAGCAGTACTTC. It specifies CASSLAVGGSYEQYF.